This is a list of T cell receptor beta chains from one sample in a study of T-cell memory formation after mild COVID-19. MiXCR, run by TCRdb on the 5' RACE reads, gives a single entry per CDR3 protein. This table holds roughly 130,000 distinct CDR3 sequences, about 6% found once. The source material was PBMCs or a T cell subset sorted from them (not recorded which). All receptors derive from an adult woman who had mild COVID-19 (a few samples of this study predate the infection). Cell type and time point are not known. The CDR3 runs from the conserved cysteine through the conserved F or W. Each record gives: D gene, V gene, clone size, J gene, CDR3 protein, CDR3 DNA. D genes are given only for firm matches. The size field is filled for only some rows; it gives once, few, many or a size class.

NA	TRBV20-1	many	TRBJ2-5	CSARDPWDSGGETQYF	TGCAGTGCTAGAGATCCTTGGGACTCAGGGGGAGAGACCCAGTACTTC
NA	TRBV5-1	NA	TRBJ2-1	CASSSQGGNEQFF	TGCGCCAGCAGCTCACAGGGAGGAAATGAGCAGTTCTTC
TRBD1	TRBV6-5	many	TRBJ1-6	CASSSNEQGYSPLHF	TGTGCCAGCAGTTCTAATGAACAGGGGTATTCACCCCTCCACTTT
TRBD1	TRBV27	NA	TRBJ1-1	CASRATGRNTEAFF	TGTGCCAGCAGGGCGACAGGGAGGAACACTGAAGCTTTCTTT
TRBD1	TRBV5-1	few	TRBJ1-1	CASRGTGERAFF	TGCGCCAGCAGGGGGACAGGGGAACGGGCTTTCTTT
NA	TRBV5-4	many	TRBJ1-5	CASSFEGNQPQHF	TGTGCCAGCAGCTTTGAAGGCAATCAGCCCCAGCATTTT
NA	TRBV18	few	TRBJ1-2	CASSPPAGGYGYTF	TGTGCCAGCTCACCACCCGCCGGGGGCTATGGCTACACCTTC
TRBD1	TRBV5-1	NA	TRBJ1-5	CASSHLDREGGYSNQPQHF	TGCGCCAGCAGCCATTTAGACAGGGAGGGCGGTTATAGCAATCAGCCCCAGCATTTT
TRBD1	TRBV2	few	TRBJ2-5	CASSRQGASAAQYF	TGTGCCAGCAGTAGACAGGGGGCCTCAGCGGCCCAGTACTTC
TRBD1	TRBV3-1	many	TRBJ2-3	CASSPRQGASDTQYF	TGTGCCAGCAGCCCACGTCAGGGGGCATCAGATACGCAGTATTTT